A selection of T cell receptor beta chains follows, all from one sample in a study of STAT5B mutations in CD4+ large granular lymphocyte leukemia. Sequencing was performed with immunoSEQ multiplex PCR; in TCRdb, only in-frame clones are kept and a portion is missing. The data show more than 4,000 clones, approximately 86% seen once. Sequencing was performed on PBMCs. The receptors come from a man aged 40-49 years with CD4+ T-cell large granular lymphocyte leukemia. The CDR3 runs from the conserved cysteine through the conserved F or W. The size of a clone is reported for some rows only, either as once, few or many, or as a class for expanded clones.

size: -
V: TRBV11-2
J: TRBJ1-3
CDR3: CASSLAGWTGSGNTIYF

size: -
V: TRBV5-1
J: TRBJ2-4
CDR3: CASSLGHLGIQYF

size: once
V: TRBV6-1
J: TRBJ2-7
CDR3: CASSEDVRSYEQYF

size: -
V: TRBV30
J: TRBJ1-5
CDR3: CAWATGADQPQHF

size: -
V: TRBV6-6
J: TRBJ1-4
CDR3: CASNWGTGRAEKLFF

size: -
V: TRBV14
J: TRBJ1-6
CDR3: CASSQDHSPLHF

size: -
V: TRBV30
J: TRBJ2-1
CDR3: CAWSVGSYNEQFF

size: -
V: TRBV28
J: TRBJ2-7
CDR3: CASTLGESYEQYF

size: once
V: TRBV13
J: TRBJ1-1
CDR3: CASSFPGAMITDTEAFF

size: -
V: TRBV18
J: TRBJ2-6
CDR3: CASSPSRINSGANVLTF

size: -
V: TRBV6-5
J: TRBJ1-2
CDR3: CASGGTGLNF

size: -
V: TRBV11-3
J: TRBJ2-5
CDR3: CASSLGVETQYF

size: -
V: TRBV7-9
J: TRBJ1-2
CDR3: CASSLEVRAGGYTF

size: -
V: TRBV9
J: TRBJ2-3
CDR3: CASSVRGDTQYF

size: -
V: TRBV6-1
J: TRBJ2-3
CDR3: CAVRDGNTDTQYF

size: -
V: TRBV11-3
J: TRBJ2-2
CDR3: CASSPRQGADGELFF

size: -
V: TRBV6-5
J: TRBJ2-5
CDR3: CASSYSYQETQYF

size: -
V: TRBV29-1
J: TRBJ2-7
CDR3: CSVDIRFGTLYEQYF

size: -
V: TRBV6-5
J: TRBJ2-1
CDR3: CASTPGTYNEQFF

size: -
V: TRBV5-1
J: TRBJ1-4
CDR3: CASSSMTATNEKLFF

size: -
V: TRBV5-4
J: TRBJ1-3
CDR3: CASSRQTGSSGNTIYF

size: -
V: TRBV27
J: TRBJ1-6
CDR3: CASSPTGGTRGRGLHF

size: -
V: TRBV11-1
J: TRBJ2-6
CDR3: CASSLASGANVLTF

size: -
V: TRBV9
J: TRBJ1-3
CDR3: CASSRSGNTIYF

size: -
V: TRBV27
J: TRBJ2-3
CDR3: CASSTLGRGHDTQYF

size: -
V: TRBV6-1
J: TRBJ2-1
CDR3: CASSELPAGVYNEQFF

size: -
V: TRBV2
J: TRBJ2-7
CDR3: CASSEDQGTYEQYF